This T cell receptor beta chain is from a study of OX40 agonist ivuxolimab in advanced cancers. Study-level background: The costimulatory receptor OX40 (CD134) was targeted by ivuxolimab, a fully human IgG2 agonistic monoclonal antibody. In the dose-escalation cohort, around four fifths of patients were male, and the mean age was approximately 64 years, with a range of about 23 to 85. Intravenous ivuxolimab was administered to patients every 2 weeks at six dose levels: 0.01, 0.1, 0.3, 1.5, 3 and 10 mg/kg. Of the approximately 50 patients in dose escalation, about 20 had hepatocellular carcinoma, approximately 15 had melanoma, 9 had renal cell carcinoma and 9 had head and neck cancer. Prior anti-PD-1, anti-PD-L1 or anti-CTLA-4 therapy was permitted, and 40% of dose-escalation patients had received checkpoint inhibitors. The purpose of peripheral TCRbeta sequencing was to test whether ivuxolimab changed TCR sequence diversity and led to clonal T-cell expansion. The paper describes the monotherapy dose-escalation part (N of about 50 patients) of the phase I trial of ivuxolimab. Partial responses were achieved by three dose-escalation patients, of whom one had hepatocellular carcinoma and two had cutaneous melanoma.

The research as a whole found: At doses of 0.1 to 3.0 mg/kg, clonal expansion of both CD4+ and CD8+ blood T cells was observed from baseline to week 6. In the 0.1-3.0 mg/kg groups, partial responders were among the patients with the lowest normalized peripheral clonal expansion, particularly in CD8+ T cells. The antigen specificity of the clonally expanded peripheral T cells was not determined. Low levels of normalized T-cell clonal expansion were also seen in some patients who did not respond. After ivuxolimab, more expanded clones were found on average in CD8+ T cells than in CD4+ T cells.

To note about this clone: The target of this receptor is not known. It has no much larger one-base neighbor in the sample; base qualities were not kept.

CDR3 length: 15 amino acids, cysteine to phenylalanine. Kept here is only the CDR3 DNA, which spans 45 bases and is read in frame from base 1. CDR1 and CDR2 are drawn from the germline V gene: SGHRS, YFSETQ. Deletion took 3 bases off V and 0 bases off J, with a span of 12 bases between the germline ends. Genomic DNA was isolated from the sorted cells so that the TCRbeta CDR3 region could be sequenced. The immunoSEQ Assay was used for sequencing of TCRbeta CDR3 regions. TCRdb limited this immuneACCESS table to in-frame rearrangements with V and J called. A share of clones is missing; checked studies link under half to unresolved V genes, and the rest is unexplained. The sample profile shows under 85,000 clones; just under 80% of them were found once. The ten largest clones take up over 4.5% of the sample. The trial excluded patients who had a history of autoimmune disease or were on systemic immunosuppression. In every dose cohort, peripheral blood was drawn for TCR sequencing at baseline, cycle 4 day 1, and cycle 7 day 1. Samples came from an open-label, multicenter, first-in-human phase I dose-escalation trial of ivuxolimab. Adults with locally advanced or metastatic melanoma, renal cell, hepatocellular, or head and neck squamous cell carcinoma were enrolled in the trial. CD4+ and CD8+ T cells were sorted separately from peripheral blood before TCR sequencing.

The source was CD4+ or CD8+ T cells sorted from blood, collected in a trial of the OX40 agonist ivuxolimab. The sequence was obtained from an adult with an advanced solid tumor such as melanoma, head and neck, liver or kidney cancer. The chain is made from TRBV5-1 and TRBJ1-1; TRBD1 is perhaps the D gene, given 6 matching bases. The DNA reads as follows: TGCGCCAGCAGCTCACGGGGGGCAGTGAACACTGAAGCTTTCTTT. Translated, it gives CASSSRGAVNTEAFF.